This record looks at one TCR beta chain sequence and its context. The antigen is undetermined. The libraries of TRB cDNA were constructed through 5' RACE using UMI labels. For each CDR3 protein, TCRdb gives one entry from its re-call of the 5' RACE reads, without DNA. The sample has tens of thousands of distinct CDR3 sequences. The data are from a study of CXCR3-negative and CXCR3-positive naive CD8 T cells. The CDR3 loop spans 12 amino acids. CDR1 and CDR2 from the germline V gene are SGDLS and YYNGEE. Overall study results and limits: Naive cells used TRBV-TRBJ genes in much the same way whether CXCR3-negative or CXCR3-positive; memory cells did not. Diversity was high in both naive subsets and much lower in memory cells.

Sequencing was performed on memory CD8+ T cells from blood. This sequence joins TRBV9 and TRBJ1-5. The clonotype comes from a human donor in good health. Some clones in this sample may be carry-over from other donors' samples. This CDR3 reads CASSAGGQPQHF.